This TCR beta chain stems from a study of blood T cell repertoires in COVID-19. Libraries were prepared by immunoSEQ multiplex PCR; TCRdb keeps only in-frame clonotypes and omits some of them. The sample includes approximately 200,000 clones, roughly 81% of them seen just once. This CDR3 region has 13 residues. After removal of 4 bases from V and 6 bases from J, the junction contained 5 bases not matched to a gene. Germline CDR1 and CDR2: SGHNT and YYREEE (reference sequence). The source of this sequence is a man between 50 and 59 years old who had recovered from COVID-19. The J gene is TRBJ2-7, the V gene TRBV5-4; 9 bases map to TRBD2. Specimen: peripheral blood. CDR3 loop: CASSVQREAEQYF. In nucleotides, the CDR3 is TGTGCCAGCAGCGTCCAGCGGGAGGCCGAGCAGTACTTC. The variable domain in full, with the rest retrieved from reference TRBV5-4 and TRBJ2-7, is ETGVTQSPTHLIKTRGQQVTLRCSSQSGHNTVSWYQQALGQGPQFIFQYYREEENGRGNFPPRFSGLQFPNYSSELNVNALELDDSALYLCASSVQREAEQYFGPGTRLTVT.